This T cell receptor (beta chain) was profiled in a study of CD8+ T cells in alopecia areata. Across the whole study: Percentage of affected scalp area was the basis on which treated patients' severity was scored.

In each case, RNA was isolated and then reverse transcribed into cDNA as the sequencing template. Assay used: immunoSEQ multiplex PCR; TCRdb lists only in-frame clones, some missing. The repertoire holds about 210,000 clones, with roughly two fifths as singletons. The treatment is: oral pan-JAK inhibitor, 5-10 mg twice daily. V was trimmed by 0 bases and J by 3 bases, leaving 6 bases between them. Germline assignment: CDR1 SGDLS and CDR2 YYNGEE. This CDR3 is built from 13 residues. This TCR was recovered from a human donor with alopecia areata. The rearrangement joins TRBV9 to TRBJ1-1; D is unresolved. The specimen was CD4+ T cells sorted from blood, collected at approximately week 30, from a patient treated with tofacitinib. The CDR3 nucleotides read TGTGCCAGCAGCGTAGGGAGAGACACTGAAGCTTTCTTT. Translated, it gives CASSVGRDTEAFF.